The present TCR beta chain was sequenced within a study of blood T cell repertoires in COVID-19. Profiled with immunoSEQ multiplex PCR; TCRdb holds only in-frame clones, not every one. The sample carries roughly 97,000 clones, about four fifths recorded once. The CDR3 sequence is 15 residues long. Trimming removed 3 bases from V and 3 bases from J; junction bases left unmatched: 3. The germline V gene has CDR1 SGHRS and CDR2 YFSETQ. The source of this sequence is a man in his 60s with acute or convalescent COVID-19. The sample consisted of peripheral blood. The rearrangement links TRBV5-1 to TRBJ2-1, with 10 bases identical to TRBD2. The CDR3: CASSSGTSVYNEQFF. As DNA, the CDR3 is TGCGCCAGCAGCTCCGGGACTAGCGTCTACAATGAGCAGTTCTTC.